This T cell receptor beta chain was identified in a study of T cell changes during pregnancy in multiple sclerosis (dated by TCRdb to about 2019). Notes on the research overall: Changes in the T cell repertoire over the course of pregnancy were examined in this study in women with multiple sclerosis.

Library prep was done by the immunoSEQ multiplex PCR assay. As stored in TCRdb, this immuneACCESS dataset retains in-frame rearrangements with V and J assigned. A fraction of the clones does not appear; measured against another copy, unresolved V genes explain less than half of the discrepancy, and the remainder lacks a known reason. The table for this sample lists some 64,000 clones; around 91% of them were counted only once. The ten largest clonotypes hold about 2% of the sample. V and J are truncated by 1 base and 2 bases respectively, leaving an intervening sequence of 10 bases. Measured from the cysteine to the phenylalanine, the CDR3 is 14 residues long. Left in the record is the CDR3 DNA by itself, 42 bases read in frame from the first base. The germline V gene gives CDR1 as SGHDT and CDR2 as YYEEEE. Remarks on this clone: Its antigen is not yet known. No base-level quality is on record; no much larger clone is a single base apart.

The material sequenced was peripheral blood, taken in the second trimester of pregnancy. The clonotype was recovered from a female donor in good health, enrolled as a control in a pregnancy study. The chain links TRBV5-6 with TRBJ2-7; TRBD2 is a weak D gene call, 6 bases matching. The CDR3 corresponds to CASSLRGWAYEQYF. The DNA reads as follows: TGTGCCAGCAGCTTGCGGGGGTGGGCCTACGAGCAGTACTTC.